Sequencing of this TCR beta chain was carried out in a study of shared clonotypes between healthy human individuals. On the study more broadly: A few men and a couple of women, aged 18 to 49, were donors. Study observations and caveats: Shared across a few donors were roughly 4.8% of the naive CD4 clonotypes. Since donors were few, the genetic and exposure-history diversity represented was limited.

This CDR3 is 15 amino acids long. The V and J ends lost 4 bases and 6 bases, in that order; junction bases with no gene match: 11. Germline lookup yields CDR1 MNHNY and CDR2 SVGAGI (reference sequence). This clone appeared once. The target antigen is unknown. Using immunoSEQ multiplex PCR, the repertoire was profiled, and TCRdb retains in-frame clones only, with some absent. Of approximately 2,200,000 clones in the sample, more than 85% were seen once. In the naive CD8 group, cells lacked CD45RO and were positively selected for CCR7, so terminally differentiated effector memory CD45RA+ cells were left out.

Material: naive CD8+ T cells from PBMCs. V is TRBV6-6 and J is TRBJ2-7, with 8 bases that match TRBD2. This sequence originates from a man aged 18 to 35 in good health. Some clones in this sample may be carry-over from other donors' samples. The DNA of the CDR3 is TGTGCCAGCAGTTCCCTTAGAGCGGGGGCGGTCGAGCAGTACTTC. Translating gives CASSSLRAGAVEQYF.